This TCR beta chain emerged from a study of T cell responses to AZD1222 COVID-19 vaccine. Regarding the study as a whole: The donor group comprised mostly white British people and more females; the analysis possibly underestimated clonal diversity. Repertoire collection took place solely once the T cell response had peaked. There were vaccine-associated CD4 TCRs across spike, dominant at 160-218 and 743-854. Rises in breadth and depth of Spike-specific TCRs came after two AZD1222 doses.

Turning to this clone: No antigen is known for it. Other DNA sequences in this specimen translate into the identical CDR3.

With 0 bases removed from V and 0 bases from J, the gap between germline ends came to 5 bases. This CDR3 comprises 15 residues. In germline, CDR1 is SNHLY, CDR2 FYNNEI. Some clones are missing from TCRdb's copy, which holds only in-frame ones; the method was immunoSEQ multiplex PCR. The sample carries 150,000 to 200,000 clones, around 90% recorded once. The genes are TRBV2 and TRBJ1-4; D might be TRBD1 (5 bases). This receptor was taken from an adult in good health. Specimen: peripheral blood, collected on day 0 of AZD1222 vaccination. This chain's CDR3 is CASSEAGATNEKLFF. CDR3 in DNA: TGTGCCAGCAGTGAAGCGGGGGCAACTAATGAAAAACTGTTTTTT.